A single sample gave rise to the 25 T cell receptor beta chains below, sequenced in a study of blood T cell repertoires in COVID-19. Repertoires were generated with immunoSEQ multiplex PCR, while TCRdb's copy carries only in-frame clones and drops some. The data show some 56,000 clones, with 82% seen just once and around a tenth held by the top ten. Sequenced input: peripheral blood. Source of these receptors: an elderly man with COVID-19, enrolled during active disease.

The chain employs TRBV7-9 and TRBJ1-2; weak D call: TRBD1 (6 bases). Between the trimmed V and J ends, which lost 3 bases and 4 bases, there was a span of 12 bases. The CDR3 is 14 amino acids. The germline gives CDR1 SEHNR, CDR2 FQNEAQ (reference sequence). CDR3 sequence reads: CASSLDRSSYGYTF. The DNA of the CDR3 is TGTGCCAGCAGCTTGGACAGATCCTCCTATGGCTACACCTTC.

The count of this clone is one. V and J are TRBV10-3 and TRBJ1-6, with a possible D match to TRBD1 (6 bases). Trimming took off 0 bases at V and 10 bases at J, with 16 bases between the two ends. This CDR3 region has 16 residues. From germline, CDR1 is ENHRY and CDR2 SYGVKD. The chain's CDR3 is CAISESLAGVGSPLHF. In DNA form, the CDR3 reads TGTGCCATCAGTGAGTCCCTTGCAGGGGTGGGCTCACCCCTCCACTTT.

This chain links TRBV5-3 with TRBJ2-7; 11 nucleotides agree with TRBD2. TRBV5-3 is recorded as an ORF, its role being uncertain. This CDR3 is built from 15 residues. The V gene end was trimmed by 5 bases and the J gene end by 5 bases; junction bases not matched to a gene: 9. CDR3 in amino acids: CARSPTSGSFHEQYV. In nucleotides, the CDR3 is TGTGCCAGAAGTCCTACTAGCGGGAGTTTCCACGAGCAGTACGTC.

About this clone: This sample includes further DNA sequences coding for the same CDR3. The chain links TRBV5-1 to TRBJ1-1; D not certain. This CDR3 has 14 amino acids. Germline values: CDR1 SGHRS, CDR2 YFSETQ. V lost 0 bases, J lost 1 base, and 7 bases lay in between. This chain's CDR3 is CASSLGAGNTEAFF. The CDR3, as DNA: TGCGCCAGCAGCTTGGGAGCAGGGAACACTGAAGCTTTCTTT.

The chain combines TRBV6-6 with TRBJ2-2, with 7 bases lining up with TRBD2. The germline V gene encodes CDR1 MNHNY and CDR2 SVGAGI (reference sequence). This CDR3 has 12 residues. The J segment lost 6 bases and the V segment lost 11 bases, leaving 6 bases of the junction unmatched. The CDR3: CASAGAPGELFF. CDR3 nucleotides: TGTGCCTCGGCGGGAGCTCCCGGGGAGCTGTTTTTT.

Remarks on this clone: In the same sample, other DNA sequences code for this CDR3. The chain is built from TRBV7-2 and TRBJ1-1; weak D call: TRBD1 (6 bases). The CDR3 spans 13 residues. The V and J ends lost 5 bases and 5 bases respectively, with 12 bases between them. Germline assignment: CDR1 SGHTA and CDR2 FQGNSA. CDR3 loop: CASSLGGGTEAFF. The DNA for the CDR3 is TGTGCCAGCAGCCTGGGAGGGGGAACTGAAGCTTTCTTT.

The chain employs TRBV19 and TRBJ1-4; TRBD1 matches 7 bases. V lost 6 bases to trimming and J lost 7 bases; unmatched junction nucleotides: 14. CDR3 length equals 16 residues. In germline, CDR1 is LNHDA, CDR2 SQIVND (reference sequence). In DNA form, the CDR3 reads TGTGCCAGTAGCACCCCTGGAGGGGGCAGGGGTGAAAAACTGTTTTTT. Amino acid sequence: CASSTPGGGRGEKLFF.

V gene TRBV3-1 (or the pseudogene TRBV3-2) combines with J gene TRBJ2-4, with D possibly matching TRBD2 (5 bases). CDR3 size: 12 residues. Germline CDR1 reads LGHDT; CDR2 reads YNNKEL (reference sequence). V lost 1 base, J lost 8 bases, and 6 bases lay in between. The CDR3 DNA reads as TGTGCCAGCAGCCAAGGGACTTACATTCAGTACTTC. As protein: CASSQGTYIQYF.

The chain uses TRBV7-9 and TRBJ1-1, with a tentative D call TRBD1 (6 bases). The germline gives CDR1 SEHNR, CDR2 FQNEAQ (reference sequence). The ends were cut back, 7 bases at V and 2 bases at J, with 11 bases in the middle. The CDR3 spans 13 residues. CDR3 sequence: CASNAQGNTEAFF. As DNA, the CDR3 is TGTGCCAGCAACGCACAGGGTAACACTGAAGCTTTCTTT.

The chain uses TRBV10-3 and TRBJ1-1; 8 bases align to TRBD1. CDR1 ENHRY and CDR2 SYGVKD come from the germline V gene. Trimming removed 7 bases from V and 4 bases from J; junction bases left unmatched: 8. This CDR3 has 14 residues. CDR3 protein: CAIIPDREGTEAFF. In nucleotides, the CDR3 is TGTGCCATCATCCCGGACAGGGAGGGCACTGAAGCTTTCTTT.

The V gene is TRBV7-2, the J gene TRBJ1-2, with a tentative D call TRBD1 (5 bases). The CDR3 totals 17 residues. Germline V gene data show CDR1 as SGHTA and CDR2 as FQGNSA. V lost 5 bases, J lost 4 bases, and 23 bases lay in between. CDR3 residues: CASSPRVQGTATYGYTF. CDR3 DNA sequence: TGTGCCAGCAGCCCCCGGGTTCAGGGCACGGCGACCTATGGCTACACCTTC.

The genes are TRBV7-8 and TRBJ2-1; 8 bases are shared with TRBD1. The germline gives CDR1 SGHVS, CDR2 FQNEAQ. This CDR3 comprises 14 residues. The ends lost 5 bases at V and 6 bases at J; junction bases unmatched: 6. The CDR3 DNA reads TGTGCCAGCAGCGAGGACAGGGTCGGCAATGAGCAGTTCTTC. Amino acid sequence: CASSEDRVGNEQFF.

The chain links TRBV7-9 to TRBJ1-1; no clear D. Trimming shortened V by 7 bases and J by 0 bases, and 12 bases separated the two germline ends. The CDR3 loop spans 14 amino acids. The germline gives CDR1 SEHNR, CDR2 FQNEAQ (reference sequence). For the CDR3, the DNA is TGTGCCAGCACCTCGGAGGTAGTGAACACTGAAGCTTTCTTT. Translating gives CASTSEVVNTEAFF.

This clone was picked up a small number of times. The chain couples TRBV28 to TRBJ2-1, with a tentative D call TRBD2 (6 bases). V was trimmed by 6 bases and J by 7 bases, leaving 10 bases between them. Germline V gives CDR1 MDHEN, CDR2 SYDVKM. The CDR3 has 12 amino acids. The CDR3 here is CASSPLANEQFF. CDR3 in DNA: TGTGCCAGCAGCCCACTAGCAAATGAGCAGTTCTTC.

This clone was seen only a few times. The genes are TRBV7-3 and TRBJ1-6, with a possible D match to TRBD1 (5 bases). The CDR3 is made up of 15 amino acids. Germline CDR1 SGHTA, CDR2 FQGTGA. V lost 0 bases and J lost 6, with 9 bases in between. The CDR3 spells CASSLTGQSNSPLHF. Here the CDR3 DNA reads TGTGCCAGCAGCTTAACGGGGCAGTCTAATTCACCCCTCCACTTT. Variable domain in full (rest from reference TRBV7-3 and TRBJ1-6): GAGVSQTPSNKVTEKGKYVELRCDPISGHTALYWYRQSLGQGPEFLIYFQGTGAADDSGLPNDRFFAVRPEGSVSTLKIQRTERGDSAVYLCASSLTGQSNSPLHFGNGTRLTVT.

CDR3 amino acids: CASSPGTGYGEKLFF. CDR3 DNA sequence: TGTGCCAGCAGCCCCGGGACAGGGTACGGTGAAAAACTGTTTTTT. The V and J genes are TRBV5-6 and TRBJ1-4; 9 positions match TRBD1. J was trimmed by 7 bases and V by 4 bases; bases with no gene match: 8. CDR1 is SGHDT, CDR2 YYEEEE, per germline. The CDR3 has 15 residues.

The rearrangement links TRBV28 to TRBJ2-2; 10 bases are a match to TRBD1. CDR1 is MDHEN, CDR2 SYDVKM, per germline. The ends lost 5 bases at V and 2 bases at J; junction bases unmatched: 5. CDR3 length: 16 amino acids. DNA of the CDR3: TGTGCCAGCAGTGTGACGACAGGGGGCAACACCGGGGAGCTGTTTTTT. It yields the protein CASSVTTGGNTGELFF.

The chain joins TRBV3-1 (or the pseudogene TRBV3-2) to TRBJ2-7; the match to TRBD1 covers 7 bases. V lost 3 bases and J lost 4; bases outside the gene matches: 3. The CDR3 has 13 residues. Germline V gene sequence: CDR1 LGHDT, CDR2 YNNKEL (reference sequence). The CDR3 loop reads CASSHRGQYEQYF. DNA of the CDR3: TGTGCCAGCAGCCACCGGGGACAGTACGAGCAGTACTTC.

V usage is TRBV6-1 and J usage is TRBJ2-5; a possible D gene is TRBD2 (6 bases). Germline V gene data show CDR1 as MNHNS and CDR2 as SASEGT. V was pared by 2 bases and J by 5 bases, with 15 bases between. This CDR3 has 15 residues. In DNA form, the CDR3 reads TGTGCCAGCAGTGAACTAGGTGGGGGGTGGGAGACCCAGTACTTC. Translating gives CASSELGGGWETQYF.

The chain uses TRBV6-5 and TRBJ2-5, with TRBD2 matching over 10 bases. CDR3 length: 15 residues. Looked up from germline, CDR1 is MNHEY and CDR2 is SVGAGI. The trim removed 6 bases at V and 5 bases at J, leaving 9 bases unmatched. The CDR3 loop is CASSSLPSGSETQYF. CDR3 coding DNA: TGTGCCAGCAGCTCACTCCCTAGCGGGAGTGAGACCCAGTACTTC.

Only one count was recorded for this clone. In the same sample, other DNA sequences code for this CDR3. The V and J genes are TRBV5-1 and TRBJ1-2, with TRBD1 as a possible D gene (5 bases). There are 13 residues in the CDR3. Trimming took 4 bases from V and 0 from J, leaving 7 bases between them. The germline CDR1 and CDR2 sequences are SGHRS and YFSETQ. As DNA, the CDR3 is TGCGCCAGCAGCCAGGGTCCTAACTATGGCTACACCTTC. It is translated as CASSQGPNYGYTF. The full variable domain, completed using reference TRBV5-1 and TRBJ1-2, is KAGVTQTPRYLIKTRGQQVTLSCSPISGHRSVSWYQQTPGQGLQFLFEYFSETQRNKGNFPGRFSGRQFSNSRSEMNVSTLELGDSALYLCASSQGPNYGYTFGSGTRLTVV.

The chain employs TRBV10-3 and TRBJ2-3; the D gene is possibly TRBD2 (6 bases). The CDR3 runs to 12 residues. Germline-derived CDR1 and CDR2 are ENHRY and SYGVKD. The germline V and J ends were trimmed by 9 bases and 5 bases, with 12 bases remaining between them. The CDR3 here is CAISLGGDTQYF. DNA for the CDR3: TGTGCCATTTCCCTGGGAGGAGATACGCAGTATTTT.

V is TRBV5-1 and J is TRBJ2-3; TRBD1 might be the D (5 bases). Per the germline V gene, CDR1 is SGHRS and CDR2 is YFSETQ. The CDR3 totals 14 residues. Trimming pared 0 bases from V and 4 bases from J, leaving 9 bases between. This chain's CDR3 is CASSLAQGPDTQYF. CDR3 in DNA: TGCGCCAGCAGCTTGGCGCAGGGTCCAGATACGCAGTATTTT.

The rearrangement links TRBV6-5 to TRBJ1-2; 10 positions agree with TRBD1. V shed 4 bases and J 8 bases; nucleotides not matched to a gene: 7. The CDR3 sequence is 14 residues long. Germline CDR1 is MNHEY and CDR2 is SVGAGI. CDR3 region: CASSSTGTGEGYTF. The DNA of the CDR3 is TGTGCCAGCAGTTCCACCGGGACAGGGGAAGGCTACACCTTC.

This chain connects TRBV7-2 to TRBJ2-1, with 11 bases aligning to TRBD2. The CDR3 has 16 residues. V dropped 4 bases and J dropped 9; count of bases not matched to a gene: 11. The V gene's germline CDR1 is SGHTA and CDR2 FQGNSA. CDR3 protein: CASSSLAGGPRGEQFF. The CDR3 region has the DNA TGTGCCAGCAGCTCCCTAGCGGGGGGTCCGAGAGGTGAGCAGTTCTTC.